A single sample is the source of the 7 T cell receptor beta chains below, sequenced in a study of blood T cells in healthy people across ages. Next came a second PCR, run for roughly 7 to 12 cycles, which used a sample-barcoded 5' primer along with a J-beta primer mix. TCRdb itself ran the 5' RACE reads through MiXCR, one entry per CDR3 protein. The sample yields about 1.7 million distinct CDR3 sequences, 28% seen once. The sequenced sample consisted of blood. These receptors were taken from a woman aged 25 to 39 in good health.

This clonotype was counted once. The chain carries TRBV2 and TRBJ2-4, with 8 bases lining up with TRBD2. Per the germline V gene, CDR1 is SNHLY and CDR2 is FYNNEI. Germline trimming cut 4 bases from V and 13 bases from J; bases unmatched to any gene: 15. This CDR3 has 15 residues. The CDR3 nucleotides are TGTGCCAGCAGTGTATTTGCCCCCGGGGGGGATGAGCAGTACTTC. Translation: CASSVFAPGGDEQYF.

This clonotype was seen at least ten times. The chain carries TRBV3-1 and TRBJ2-7, with 10 bases aligning to TRBD2. V lost 2 bases to trimming and J lost 4 bases; unmatched junction nucleotides: 2. Germline values: CDR1 LGHDT, CDR2 YNNKEL (reference sequence). CDR3 length equals 14 residues. CDR3 nucleotide sequence: TGTGCCAGCAGCCAACCGGGACTAGCGTACGAGCAGTACTTC. Translated, it gives CASSQPGLAYEQYF.

The chain recombines TRBV15 with TRBJ2-7; D might be TRBD2 (5 bases). This CDR3 has 11 residues. Trimming took 5 bases from V and 10 from J, leaving 12 bases between them. Germline V gene lookup returns CDR1 LNHNV and CDR2 YYDKDF (reference sequence). Here the CDR3 reads CATSRGAIQYF. CDR3 DNA sequence: TGTGCCACCAGCCGGGGTGCGATCCAGTACTTC.

This clonotype was observed many times. The V call is TRBV20-1, the J call TRBJ2-3, with 7 bases lining up with TRBD2. CDR1 DFQATT and CDR2 SNEGSKA come from the germline V gene (reference sequence). The ends lost 6 bases at V and 3 bases at J; junction bases unmatched: 15. This CDR3 has 16 residues. Here the CDR3 DNA reads TGCAGTGCCCGCCGAGGCGCGGGAGATGTTACAGATACGCAGTATTTT. Its translation: CSARRGAGDVTDTQYF.

The rearrangement uses TRBV6-5 and TRBJ2-1; TRBD2 agrees at 13 bases. The CDR3 is 15 amino acids. J gave up 9 bases and V 6 bases, and 8 bases lay outside the gene matches. Germline CDR1 reads MNHEY; CDR2 reads SVGAGI. The CDR3 reads CASRSTSGGPGEQFF. The CDR3 region has the DNA TGTGCCAGCAGATCGACTAGCGGGGGGCCCGGTGAGCAGTTCTTC.

The chain carries TRBV5-1 and TRBJ2-5; 9 bases are a match to TRBD2. The CDR3 runs 15 residues. V gave up 6 bases and J gave up 5 bases; unmatched junction bases: 11. From germline, CDR1 is SGHRS and CDR2 YFSETQ. CDR3: CASTVAGGRTETQYF. CDR3 nucleotide sequence: TGCGCCAGCACGGTCGCGGGGGGGCGAACCGAGACCCAGTACTTC.

J is TRBJ1-1 and V is TRBV2; perhaps TRBD1 as D (6 bases). This CDR3 is 14 amino acids long. Trimming took off 10 bases at V and 1 base at J, with 16 bases between the two ends. Germline V gives CDR1 SNHLY, CDR2 FYNNEI. CDR3: CATERQARNTEAFF. The CDR3 DNA reads as TGTGCCACCGAACGACAGGCCCGGAACACTGAAGCTTTCTTT.